Here is one T cell receptor (beta chain) with its context. No antigen is known for it. This may be a read error: a much more frequent sequence differs by one nucleotide. This record comes from a study of regulatory T cells in long-lasting Graves disease. The germline CDR1 and CDR2 sequences are MNHNS and SASEGT. The trim removed 6 bases at V and 4 bases at J, leaving 17 bases unmatched. The CDR3 contains 17 residues. In building TCR beta libraries, iRepertoire HTBI primers were used together with Arm-PCR of CDR3 regions. From the multiplex PCR reads, TCRdb called clonotypes with MiXCR, one entry per CDR3 protein. The data contain around 230,000 distinct CDR3 sequences, about a sixth of them singletons. Study results and caveats: Persistent disease showed a preference for TRBV28, TRBJ1-2 and TRBJ2-5. TCR diversity in persistent Graves' patients was below that of newly diagnosed ones. Sharing of public clonotypes was greater in persistent patients (under 3,000) than in new patients (around 880).

The time point denotes: newly diagnosed GD, antithyroid drugs for less than 3 months. There was RNA extracted from PBMCs, and the TCR library was made from it. This TCR was recovered from a female donor with Graves disease. The material sequenced was peripheral blood mononuclear cells (PBMCs), taken at new diagnosis, from a patient treated with antithyroid drugs. The chain recombines TRBV6-1 with TRBJ2-7, with 8 bases aligning to TRBD2. In DNA form, the CDR3 reads TGTGCCAGCAGGGATACATCAGCCGGGACTAGGGATTACGAGCAGTACTTC. Translating it yields CASRDTSAGTRDYEQYF.